One sample yielded the 22 T cell receptor beta chains listed below, sequenced in a study of T cell repertoires in cytomegalovirus infection. TCRdb ran MiXCR on the reads and lists one entry per CDR3 protein. Among about 470,000 distinct CDR3 sequences, roughly 46% were seen once, and the ten largest hold 40% to 50%. Their specific antigens are unknown. The sequences come from cultured PBMCs, collected from culture after CMV antigen stimulation. The source is a human donor in good health (CMV status not recorded). Some clones in this sample may be carry-over from other donors' samples.

This chain uses TRBV4-1 with TRBJ2-4; unclear D gene. In germline, CDR1 is MGHRA, CDR2 YSYEKL. The CDR3 runs 14 residues. Trimming cost V 1 base and J 10 bases, with 14 bases left between them. CDR3 sequence: CASSQVGQKEIQYF. In nucleotides, the CDR3 is TGCGCCAGCAGCCAAGTTGGTCAGAAGGAGATTCAGTACTTC.

The V call is TRBV7-2, the J call TRBJ2-3; 7 bases line up with TRBD2. V shed 8 bases, J shed 2 bases, and the junction held 10 bases outside the gene matches. Germline V CDR1 and CDR2: SGHTA, FQGNSA. The CDR3 spans 15 residues. CDR3 protein: CASGLFGGFTDTQYF. The CDR3, as DNA: TGTGCCAGCGGACTTTTCGGGGGGTTCACAGATACGCAGTATTTT.

This clonotype appeared many times. V usage is TRBV7-6 and J usage is TRBJ2-3; a possible D gene is TRBD1 (6 bases). Trimming took off 2 bases at V and 0 bases at J, with 12 bases between the two ends. The CDR3 loop spans 16 amino acids. Germline loops: CDR1 SGHVS, CDR2 FNYEAQ. The CDR3 spells CASSLSITGSTDTQYF. As DNA, the CDR3 is TGTGCCAGCAGCTTAAGCATCACAGGGAGCACAGATACGCAGTATTTT.

The chain uses TRBV7-9 and TRBJ2-5; D possibly corresponds to TRBD2 (6 bases). The CDR3 runs to 14 residues. V was trimmed by 5 bases and J by 7 bases, leaving 17 bases between them. CDR1 and CDR2 from the germline V gene are SEHNR and FQNEAQ (reference sequence). The CDR3 here is CASSPGGIGGTQYF. The CDR3, as DNA: TGTGCCAGCAGCCCAGGAGGGATTGGGGGGACCCAGTACTTC.

The V call is TRBV28, the J call TRBJ1-2; no firm D call. Trimming removed 11 bases from V and 2 bases from J, with 15 bases in between. The CDR3 runs 13 residues. Per the germline V gene, CDR1 is MDHEN and CDR2 is SYDVKM. The CDR3 DNA reads as TGTGCCGGCTCAGGCCCACGCAACTATGGCTACACCTTC. Protein product: CAGSGPRNYGYTF.

This clonotype was seen a single time. One end of the junction is discordant with germline, which a read error may explain. The CDR3 DNA reads TGTGCCAGCAGCTTAGGAGGGTCCAAAATCATTCAGTACTTC. Translation gives CASSLGGSKIIQYF. This chain links TRBV7-2 with TRBJ2-4; D is perhaps TRBD2 (5 bases). The CDR3 has 14 amino acids. CDR1 and CDR2 (germline): SGHTA, FQGNSA.

The J gene is TRBJ2-5, the V gene TRBV27, with D tentatively TRBD1 or TRBD2 (6 bases each). The CDR3 loop spans 17 amino acids. Between the trimmed V and J ends, which lost 5 bases and 0 bases, there was a span of 19 bases. Germline V gene lookup returns CDR1 MNHEY and CDR2 SMNVEV (reference sequence). CDR3 residues: CASSPRFLGGHQETQYF. CDR3 in DNA: TGTGCCAGCAGTCCACGGTTCCTCGGGGGCCACCAAGAGACCCAGTACTTC.

V is TRBV7-2 and J is TRBJ1-1, with no clear D. V lost 7 bases, J lost 2 bases, and 17 bases lay in between. Germline CDR1 reads SGHTA; CDR2 reads FQGNSA. The CDR3 runs 15 residues. CDR3 loop: CASTTLRASNTEAFF. The CDR3 DNA reads as TGTGCCAGCACCACCCTCCGGGCTTCTAACACTGAAGCTTTCTTT.

This clonotype was found many times. The chain's CDR3 is CASSPPGATNEKLFF. The CDR3 nucleotides read TGTGCCAGCAGCCCCCCGGGTGCAACTAATGAAAAACTGTTTTTT. The chain recombines TRBV7-2 with TRBJ1-4; D ambiguous. The CDR3 contains 15 residues. Germline loops: CDR1 SGHTA, CDR2 FQGNSA. V was trimmed by 5 bases and J by 0 bases, leaving 10 bases between them.

V is TRBV7-4 and J is TRBJ2-7, with 9 bases fitting TRBD1. The length of the CDR3 is 14 residues. Germline CDR1 is SGHVT and CDR2 is SQSDAQ. Germline trimming cut 4 bases from V and 6 bases from J; bases unmatched to any gene: 7. In nucleotides, the CDR3 is TGTGCCAGCAGCTCGGACAGGGGAGGTATCGAGCAGTACTTC. Its translation: CASSSDRGGIEQYF.

In this sample, this clonotype turned up a few times. The rearrangement uses TRBV11-2 and TRBJ2-1; 11 nucleotides match TRBD1. V lost 5 bases to trimming and J lost 7 bases; unmatched junction nucleotides: 10. The CDR3 has 16 amino acids. Germline V gene lookup returns CDR1 SGHAT and CDR2 FQNNGV. Written as DNA, the CDR3 is TGTGCCAGCAGCACCTACCGGGACAGGGGGTTGAATGAGCAGTTCTTC. It codes for CASSTYRDRGLNEQFF.

About this clonotype: The conserved closing phenylalanine or tryptophan is absent in this CDR3, likely reflecting a read error. The limits of the CDR3 on the DNA are not certain, so only TCRdb's listed CDR3 is given. The genes are TRBV6-8 and TRBJ1-1; TRBD1, the D gene given by the table, was not confirmed from the DNA. CDR1 and CDR2 from the germline V gene are MNHGY and SAAAGT. The CDR3 adds up to 12 amino acids, both ends counted. CDR3 residues: CASSSTPGGETL.

CDR3 protein: CASTIQGSTGELFF. For the CDR3, the DNA is TGTGCCAGCACCATACAGGGTTCCACCGGGGAGCTGTTTTTT. The chain is built from TRBV7-9 and TRBJ2-2, with D perhaps matching TRBD1 (6 bases). Germline lookup yields CDR1 SEHNR and CDR2 FQNEAQ (reference sequence). V was shortened by 7 bases and J by 4 bases, with 13 bases between the two germline ends. This CDR3 is 14 amino acids long.

The table lists this clonotype with many counts. The chain has TRBV7-8 and TRBJ2-1; D unclear. V was shortened by 5 bases and J by 2 bases, with 4 bases between the two germline ends. This CDR3 comprises 12 residues. The V gene's germline CDR1 is SGHVS and CDR2 FQNEAQ. CDR3 bases: TGTGCCAGCAGCACAACCTACAATGAGCAGTTCTTC. This sequence encodes CASSTTYNEQFF.

The chain joins TRBV7-4 to TRBJ2-1, with D hard to call. Trimming stripped 1 base from V and 2 bases from J, with 12 bases between. The germline V gene has CDR1 SGHVT and CDR2 SQSDAQ. CDR3 length: 16 residues. The CDR3 region is CASSLGGIGPYNEQFF. The CDR3 DNA follows: TGTGCCAGCAGCTTAGGGGGAATAGGCCCCTACAATGAGCAGTTCTTC.

This clonotype came up a few times. The chain couples TRBV12-3 or TRBV12-4 to TRBJ1-4; D gene uncertain. Trimming pared 7 bases from V and 8 bases from J, leaving 14 bases between. The CDR3 is 13 residues long. The CDR3 reads CASTRFNEEKLFF. For the CDR3, the DNA is TGTGCCAGCACCCGGTTTAACGAGGAAAAACTGTTTTTT.

This clonotype showed up just a few times. The chain uses TRBV12-3 or TRBV12-4 and TRBJ1-5; 8 bases map to TRBD1. The ends lost 2 bases at V and 12 bases at J; junction bases unmatched: 9. The CDR3 length is 14 residues. The CDR3 nucleotides are TGTGCCAGCAGTTTATGGACAGGGTGGGGTCTCCAGCATTTT. This sequence encodes CASSLWTGWGLQHF.

A few counts support this clonotype. This chain links TRBV7-2 with TRBJ2-7; D possibly corresponds to TRBD2 (5 bases). The germline gives CDR1 SGHTA, CDR2 FQGNSA. CDR3 length: 13 amino acids. V was cut by 3 bases and J by 6 bases, with 12 bases left in between. Here the CDR3 reads CASSFKLVSEQYF. The CDR3 bases are TGTGCCAGCAGCTTCAAACTAGTAAGCGAGCAGTACTTC.

This clonotype showed up many times. The J gene is TRBJ2-3, the V gene TRBV7-2, with D perhaps given as TRBD1 or TRBD2 (5 bases each). V lost 7 bases and J 5 bases, leaving 16 bases between the germline ends. The CDR3 is made up of 14 amino acids. CDR1 is SGHTA and CDR2 is FQGNSA in the germline V gene. CDR3 coding DNA: TGTGCCAGCATCCTAGCCCGAGGGGTAGATACGCAGTATTTT. Its protein product is CASILARGVDTQYF.

The genes are TRBV6-1 and TRBJ1-2, with a tentative D call TRBD1 (6 bases). The V gene lost 6 bases and the J gene lost 7 bases, with 15 bases spanning the gap. The CDR3 is 13 amino acids. Germline CDR1 is MNHNS and CDR2 is SASEGT. This CDR3 is CASRADRYGGYTF. The CDR3 nucleotides are TGTGCCAGCAGAGCCGACAGGTACGGTGGCTACACCTTC.

Many counts were recorded for this clonotype. This chain joins TRBV7-9 and TRBJ1-1, with D possibly being TRBD1 (5 bases). CDR3 length equals 14 residues. V lost 3 bases to trimming and J lost 2 bases, with 10 bases between them. The germline V gene has CDR1 SEHNR and CDR2 FQNEAQ (reference sequence). CDR3 DNA sequence: TGTGCCAGCAGCTTCCTCGGGGCTAACACTGAAGCTTTCTTT. Translation: CASSFLGANTEAFF. Variable domain in full (rest from reference TRBV7-9 and TRBJ1-1): DTGVSQNPRHKITKRGQNVTFRCDPISEHNRLYWYRQTLGQGPEFLTYFQNEAQLEKSRLLSDRFSAERPKGSFSTLEIQRTEQGDSAMYLCASSFLGANTEAFFGQGTRLTVV.

This clonotype was counted between two and nine times. This sequence joins TRBV7-2 and TRBJ1-3; D is unclear. Germline lookup yields CDR1 SGHTA and CDR2 FQGNSA. This CDR3 is 18 amino acids long. The V gene lost 1 base and the J gene lost 0 bases, with 16 bases spanning the gap. This CDR3 is CASSLGPSSMISGNTIYF. In nucleotides, the CDR3 is TGTGCCAGCAGCTTAGGCCCCAGCAGCATGATCTCTGGAAACACCATATATTTT.